Given below is one T cell receptor (beta chain) in context. This clone was seen only once. Its recognized antigen is unknown. One base away there is no much larger clone; base qualities are not given. The data stem from a study of shared clonotypes between healthy human individuals (dated by TCRdb to the early 2020s). Study-wide context: The cohort included three men and a couple of women between 18 and 49 years of age. Libraries were prepared and TCR repertoires were sequenced by different laboratories using diverse techniques, in order to increase sequencing depth and limit assay-specific biases. Each donor's leukapheresis produced roughly between roughly 0.9 and 8.9 billion PBMCs. Per donor, three plates each were used for CD4 naive and CD4 memory, two for CD8 naive, and one for CD8 memory. To estimate repertoire size and how much clonotype sharing occurs between individuals, the study deeply sequenced the blood TCR repertoires of a handful of healthy adults. What the authors observed across the whole study: Across a few donors, around 5% of naive CD4, approximately 3.5% of naive CD8, roughly 2.2% of memory CD4, and 0.3% to 0.45% of memory CD8 clonotypes were shared. The genetic and exposure-history diversity represented was limited by the small number of donors. Estimated clonotype richness was generally larger for naive than for memory subsets. Rarefaction of sorted-subset datasets indicated incomplete sequencing despite the large sequencing depth. Pairwise subsampling indicated that sequencing depth was expected to affect the degree of clonotype sharing among donors. Only blood was sampled, and tissue TCR repertoires likely differ from those in blood. Compared with non-shared clonotypes, clonotypes shared by all four sorted-subset donors had higher generation probabilities.

The donors were healthy, HIV-negative adults who had no recently reported acute infections or vaccinations. Every donor was a Caucasian adult residing in Nashville, Tennessee, USA. Magnetic negative selection was used to enrich CD4+ T cells, after which naive cells were positively selected on CD45RA and the negative fraction became the memory subset. Blood was collected by leukapheresis, and PBMCs were isolated by Ficoll-Histopaque density gradient centrifugation and then cryopreserved in liquid nitrogen vapor phase. Analytical flow cytometry was used to check the purity and quantity of each magnetically sorted T cell population. From each sorted fraction, genomic DNA was isolated and quantified by UV absorbance on a Nanodrop 2000c. Spanning cysteine to phenylalanine, the CDR3 consists of 18 amino acids. The entry retains the CDR3 DNA only, 54 bases that are in frame from base 1. The germline V gene encodes CDR1 SGHRS and CDR2 YFSETQ. V is pruned by 4 bases and J by 4 bases, leaving 15 bases of the junction without a gene match.

TCR CDR3 regions were amplified from genomic DNA by multiplex PCR using the deep immunoSEQ assay. For each cell subset, the extracted genomic DNA was distributed evenly across all wells of several immunoSEQ 96-well plates, and each plate served as one replicate. Each replicate PCR for sorted subsets received about 180 ng genomic DNA, equal to tens of thousands of T cell genomes. Purified libraries were quantified with a Qubit 3.0 fluorometer, sized on a Bioanalyzer 2100, and re-quantified with the KAPA Library Quantification kit. Each immunoSEQ 96-well plate was sequenced on its own single-read 150-cycle Illumina NextSeq 550 flow cell. Per the source publication's procedure: Because only junctional sequences without quality scores were contained in the immunoSEQ output, filtering matching that applied to full-length reads could not be performed. To assign V/J genes and CDR3, sequences were annotated against IMGT germline references using PyIR, a Python wrapper for IgBLAST v1.9. Reads were removed for weak V/J assignments (E-value above 1e-6), missing CDR3, stop codons, out-of-frame junctions, or ambiguous translated residues. V3J clonotypes were defined as sequences sharing an identical inferred V gene, J gene, and CDR3 amino acid sequence. The percentage overlap between two repertoires was calculated by dividing the number of shared unique clonotypes by the size of the smaller repertoire. Repertoire richness was assessed with RTK rarefaction, the Chao1 estimator, and Recon v2.1 estimates of unobserved clonotypes. Generation probabilities were computed with OLGA for all TCRbeta clonotypes obtained by the gDNA method from a few donors. TCRdb's version of the immuneACCESS table is confined to in-frame rearrangements and falls short of the full clone set. An unresolved V gene accounts for under half of the shortfall where checked; the remainder is of unknown origin. The V and J calls and clone size are taken from that table; D and trimming were inferred from the DNA. The sample profile shows approximately 1,000,000 clones; around 82% of them were found once. The ten largest clones add up to approximately 0.52% of the sample.

The chain uses TRBV5-1 and TRBJ2-3, with 10 central nucleotides matching TRBD2. Sequenced: memory CD4+ T cells from PBMCs. The sample's cell subset or site, from its label and the paper: CD45RA-negative fraction. This sequence was found in a man aged 18 to 35 in good health. Some clones in this sample may be carry-over from other donors' samples. The DNA is as follows: TGCGCCAGCAGCCCCAGCGGGAGGGCCAGATCTTTCCCAGATACGCAGTATTTT. Its product reads: CASSPSGRARSFPDTQYF.